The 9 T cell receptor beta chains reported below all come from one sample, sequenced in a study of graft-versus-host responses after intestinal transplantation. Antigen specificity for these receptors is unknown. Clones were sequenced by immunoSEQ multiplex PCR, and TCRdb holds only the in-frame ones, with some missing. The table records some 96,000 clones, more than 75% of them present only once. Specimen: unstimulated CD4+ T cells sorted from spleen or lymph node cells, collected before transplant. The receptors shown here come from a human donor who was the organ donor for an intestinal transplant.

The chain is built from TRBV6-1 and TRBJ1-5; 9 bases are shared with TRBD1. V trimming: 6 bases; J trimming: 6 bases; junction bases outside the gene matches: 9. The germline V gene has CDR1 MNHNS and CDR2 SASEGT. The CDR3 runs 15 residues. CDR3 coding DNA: TGTGCCAGCAGGAGGGACAGGGAAATTAGTCAGCCCCAGCATTTT. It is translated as CASRRDREISQPQHF.

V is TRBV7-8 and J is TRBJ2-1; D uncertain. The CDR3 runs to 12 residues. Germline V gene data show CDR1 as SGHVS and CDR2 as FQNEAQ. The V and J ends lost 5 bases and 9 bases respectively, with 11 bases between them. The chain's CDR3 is CASSEVLGEQFF. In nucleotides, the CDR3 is TGTGCCAGCAGCGAGGTACTGGGTGAGCAGTTCTTC.

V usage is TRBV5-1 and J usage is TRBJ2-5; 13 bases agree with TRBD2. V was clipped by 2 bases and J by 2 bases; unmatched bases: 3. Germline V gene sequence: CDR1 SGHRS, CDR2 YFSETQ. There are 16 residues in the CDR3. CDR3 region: CASSFSGLAGQETQYF. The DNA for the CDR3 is TGCGCCAGCAGCTTCTCGGGACTAGCGGGGCAAGAGACCCAGTACTTC.

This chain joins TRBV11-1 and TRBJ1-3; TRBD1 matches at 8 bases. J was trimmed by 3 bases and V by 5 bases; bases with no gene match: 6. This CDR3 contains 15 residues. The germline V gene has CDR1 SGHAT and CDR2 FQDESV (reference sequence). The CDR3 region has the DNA TGTGCCAGCAGCCTCGACAGGGGAAATGGAAACACCATATATTTT. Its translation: CASSLDRGNGNTIYF. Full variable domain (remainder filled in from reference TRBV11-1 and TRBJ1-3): EAEVAQSPRYKITEKSQAVAFWCDPISGHATLYWYRQILGQGPELLVQFQDESVVDDSQLPKDRFSAERLKGVDSTLKIQPAELGDSAMYLCASSLDRGNGNTIYFGEGSWLTVV.

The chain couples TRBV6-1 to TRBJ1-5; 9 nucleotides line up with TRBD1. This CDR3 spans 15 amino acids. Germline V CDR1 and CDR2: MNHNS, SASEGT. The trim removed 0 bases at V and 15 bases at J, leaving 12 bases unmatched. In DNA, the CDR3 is TGTGCCAGCAGTGAAGCGGGGACGGGGGGACAGGGTATGCATTTT. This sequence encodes CASSEAGTGGQGMHF.

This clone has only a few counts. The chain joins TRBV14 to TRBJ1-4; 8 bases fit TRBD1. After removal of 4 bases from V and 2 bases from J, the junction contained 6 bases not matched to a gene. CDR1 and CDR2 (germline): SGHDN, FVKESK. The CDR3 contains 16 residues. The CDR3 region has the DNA TGTGCCAGCAGCCGAACTACAGGGGGGACTAATGAAAAACTGTTTTTT. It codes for CASSRTTGGTNEKLFF. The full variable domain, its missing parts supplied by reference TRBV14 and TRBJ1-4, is EAGVTQFPSHSVIEKGQTVTLRCDPISGHDNLYWYRRVMGKEIKFLLHFVKESKQDESGMPNNRFLAERTGGTYSTLKVQPAELEDSGVYFCASSRTTGGTNEKLFFGSGTQLSVL.

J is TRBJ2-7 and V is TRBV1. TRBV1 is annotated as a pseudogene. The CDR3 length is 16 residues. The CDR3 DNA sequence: TGCACCAGCAGCCGGGACCCGGCCAGGGTAGCCTACGAGCAGTACTTC. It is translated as CTSSRDPARVAYEQYF.

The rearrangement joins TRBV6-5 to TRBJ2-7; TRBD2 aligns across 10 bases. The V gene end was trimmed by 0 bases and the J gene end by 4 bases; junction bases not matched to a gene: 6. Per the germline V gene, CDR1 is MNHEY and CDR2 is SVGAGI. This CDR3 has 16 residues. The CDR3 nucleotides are TGTGCCAGCAGTTACTCACAACTAGCGGGAAAGTACGAGCAGTACTTC. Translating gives CASSYSQLAGKYEQYF.

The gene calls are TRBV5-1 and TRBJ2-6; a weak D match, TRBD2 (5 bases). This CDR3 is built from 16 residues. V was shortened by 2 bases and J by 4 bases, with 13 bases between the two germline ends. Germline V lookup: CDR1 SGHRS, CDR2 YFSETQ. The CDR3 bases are TGCGCCAGCAGCTTTAATCCGGGATCCGGGGCCAACGTCCTGACTTTC. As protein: CASSFNPGSGANVLTF.